The clone carrying this T cell receptor beta chain was seen a handful of times. Its antigen is undetermined. A much larger clone differs by one base, so this may be a read error. These data belong to a study of Graves' ophthalmopathy and Graves' hyperthyroidism. Study summary: The authors defined stable hyperthyroidism as no ophthalmopathy within 18 months of follow-up. Broader study findings: Ophthalmopathy and stable hyperthyroidism were discriminated by a 13-signature model, with about 90% sensitivity and 70% to 84% specificity.

TCR beta CDR3 regions were amplified from RNA transcripts. Investigators did first-round RT-PCR with HTBI primers, then second-round multiplex PCR. TCRdb re-derived calls from the multiplex PCR reads in MiXCR, one entry per CDR3 protein. The sample yields about 1.2 million distinct CDR3 sequences, roughly two fifths seen once. Germline V gene lookup returns CDR1 ENHRY and CDR2 SYGVKD. The CDR3 has 15 residues. The rearrangement uses TRBV10-3 and TRBJ2-5; 8 bases fit TRBD2. The end of the DNA aligns better with TRBJ2-7, so the J call may be wrong. This receptor was identified in an adult man with Graves' hyperthyroidism. The source material was peripheral blood or thyroid tissue (not recorded which). The CDR3 sequence: CAISDTSGSSYEQYF. The CDR3 nucleotides read TGTGCCATCAGTGATACTAGCGGCAGCTCCTACGAGCAGTACTTC.